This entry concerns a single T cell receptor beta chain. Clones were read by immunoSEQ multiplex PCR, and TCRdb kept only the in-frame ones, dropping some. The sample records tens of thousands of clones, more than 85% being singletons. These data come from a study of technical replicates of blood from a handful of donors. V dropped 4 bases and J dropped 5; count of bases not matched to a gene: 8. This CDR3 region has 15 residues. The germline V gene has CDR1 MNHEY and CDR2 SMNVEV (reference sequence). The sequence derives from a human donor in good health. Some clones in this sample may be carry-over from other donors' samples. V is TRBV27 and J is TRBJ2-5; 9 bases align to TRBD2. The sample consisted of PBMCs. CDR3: CASSYRLAAGETQYF. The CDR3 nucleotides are TGTGCCAGCAGTTACCGACTAGCGGCAGGGGAGACCCAGTACTTC.